The 28 T cell receptor beta chains reported below all come from one sample, sequenced in a study of T-cell reconstitution after alpha-beta-depleted transplantation in children. For TCRbeta, the library was prepared with unique molecular identifiers. From the PCR reads, TCRdb called clonotypes with MiXCR, one entry per CDR3 protein. The sample contains approximately 590,000 distinct CDR3 sequences, over 9.5% of which appear only once. The material sequenced was PBMCs from the stem cell graft donor, taken from the stem cell graft. The receptors here all came from a human donor who donated a stem cell graft to a child with acute myeloid leukemia.

The V and J genes are TRBV27 and TRBJ1-5; D is perhaps TRBD1 (6 bases). The CDR3 has 17 residues. The ends were cut back, 5 bases at V and 3 bases at J, with 20 bases in the middle. Germline V gives CDR1 MNHEY, CDR2 SMNVEV (reference sequence). CDR3 in DNA: TGTGCCAGCAGTCTCGGCGGGGGCCCCGGACACAATCAGCCCCAGCATTTT. Encoded protein: CASSLGGGPGHNQPQHF.

The genes are TRBV5-1 and TRBJ2-3; D may be TRBD2 (7 bases). Germline assignment: CDR1 SGHRS and CDR2 YFSETQ. V lost 6 bases to trimming and J lost 2 bases, with 16 bases between them. The CDR3 loop spans 15 amino acids. The CDR3: CASTRGGSLTDTQYF. CDR3 in DNA: TGCGCCAGCACCAGGGGCGGGAGTCTCACAGATACGCAGTATTTT.

Only a few counts were recorded for this clonotype. The chain employs TRBV5-1 and TRBJ1-3; D remains unclear. Trimming pared 1 base from V and 2 bases from J, leaving 4 bases between. Germline-derived CDR1 and CDR2 are SGHRS and YFSETQ. The CDR3 has 13 residues. CDR3 nucleotides: TGCGCCAGCAGCTTGATACCTGGAAACACCATATATTTT. This sequence encodes CASSLIPGNTIYF.

This clonotype has at least ten counts. The chain uses TRBV9 and TRBJ2-2, with D possibly TRBD1 on 8 matching bases. Trimming removed 4 bases from V and 3 bases from J, with 16 bases in between. Germline V gives CDR1 SGDLS, CDR2 YYNGEE. CDR3 length equals 16 residues. CDR3 protein: CASSKRDRPYTGELFF. As DNA, the CDR3 is TGTGCCAGCAGCAAGCGGGACAGGCCCTACACCGGGGAGCTGTTTTTT.

This clonotype was seen many times. The chain is built from TRBV20-1 and TRBJ2-4, with TRBD2 identical over 10 bases. After removal of 3 bases from V and 1 base from J, the junction contained 3 bases not matched to a gene. From germline, CDR1 is DFQATT and CDR2 SNEGSKA (reference sequence). The CDR3 consists of 15 residues. CDR3 protein: CSASAGLAAKNIQYF. CDR3 nucleotide sequence: TGCAGTGCTAGCGCGGGACTAGCGGCCAAAAACATTCAGTACTTC.

The chain recombines TRBV20-1 with TRBJ2-2; D may be TRBD2 (6 bases). Trimming cost V 5 bases and J 0 bases, with 7 bases left between them. Germline loops: CDR1 DFQATT, CDR2 SNEGSKA (reference sequence). The CDR3 runs to 13 residues. CDR3 DNA sequence: TGCAGTGCTGTAGCGGCGAACACCGGGGAGCTGTTTTTT. Amino acids: CSAVAANTGELFF.

The table lists this clonotype with a few counts. This sequence joins TRBV7-3 and TRBJ2-1; tentatively, D is TRBD2 (5 bases). V was pared by 1 base and J by 6 bases, with 22 bases between. There are 18 residues in the CDR3. Germline values: CDR1 SGHTA, CDR2 FQGTGA. Here the CDR3 reads CASSLIPSVRVPLNEQFF. The CDR3 DNA reads TGTGCCAGCAGCTTAATCCCCTCTGTGCGGGTGCCCCTCAATGAGCAGTTCTTC.

The chain joins TRBV5-1 to TRBJ2-3; TRBD2 aligns across 9 bases. The CDR3 is made up of 16 amino acids. CDR1 and CDR2 from the germline V gene are SGHRS and YFSETQ. V shed 4 bases and J 6 bases; nucleotides not matched to a gene: 12. CDR3 nucleotide sequence: TGCGCCAGCAGCCCCCTTCGGGCTAGCGGGACGGATACGCAGTATTTT. Its translation: CASSPLRASGTDTQYF.

The chain uses TRBV6-1 and TRBJ2-3, with D perhaps TRBD2 (5 bases). Germline V gene sequence: CDR1 MNHNS, CDR2 SASEGT. V lost 5 bases, J lost 1 base, and 19 bases lay in between. CDR3 length: 17 residues. CDR3 region: CASSPSGEFWGTDTQYF. The CDR3 DNA is TGTGCCAGCAGTCCCTCCGGGGAGTTTTGGGGCACAGATACGCAGTATTTT.

This clonotype was observed at least ten times. The chain uses TRBV10-3 and TRBJ1-5; a possible D gene is TRBD1 (5 bases). The CDR3 extends over 15 amino acids. V was trimmed by 2 bases and J by 2 bases, leaving 10 bases between them. CDR1 ENHRY and CDR2 SYGVKD come from the germline V gene. The CDR3 protein is CAISEGQGGNQPQHF. In DNA, the CDR3 is TGTGCCATCAGTGAGGGGCAGGGTGGCAATCAGCCCCAGCATTTT.

This chain joins TRBV5-6 and TRBJ2-5; no clear D gene. Trimming shortened V by 3 bases and J by 4 bases, and 13 bases separated the two germline ends. CDR3 length: 14 amino acids. Germline V gives CDR1 SGHDT, CDR2 YYEEEE. Written as DNA, the CDR3 is TGTGCCAGCAGCTCGGACGGAAGACCAGAGACCCAGTACTTC. Translated: CASSSDGRPETQYF.

This rearrangement joins TRBV5-1 to TRBJ2-5; weak D call: TRBD2 (5 bases). CDR1 SGHRS and CDR2 YFSETQ come from the germline V gene. The ends were cut back, 0 bases at V and 0 bases at J, with 12 bases in the middle. The length of the CDR3 is 16 residues. The CDR3 protein is CASSLGGASHQETQYF. CDR3 in DNA: TGCGCCAGCAGCTTGGGGGGAGCTTCCCACCAAGAGACCCAGTACTTC.

This clonotype has ten or more counts. The chain employs TRBV6-1 and TRBJ1-3; possibly TRBD1 for D (5 bases). Germline V lookup: CDR1 MNHNS, CDR2 SASEGT. The V end lost 10 bases, the J end lost 0 bases, and 16 bases lay between the germline ends. This CDR3 region has 15 residues. The CDR3 nucleotides are TGTGCCACCGCGGTAGGGGCGCTCTCTGGAAACACCATATATTTT. The encoded protein is CATAVGALSGNTIYF.

Many counts were recorded for this clonotype. The chain recombines TRBV12-3 or TRBV12-4 with TRBJ2-4; D not certain. This CDR3 region has 11 residues. V dropped 4 bases and J dropped 10 bases, with 8 bases sitting between them. The CDR3, as DNA: TGTGCCAGCAGTTACGGACCTATTCAGTACTTC. It specifies CASSYGPIQYF.

This clonotype appeared many times. J is TRBJ1-2 and V is TRBV20-1; TRBD1 aligns across 9 bases. The length of the CDR3 is 15 residues. J lost 1 base, V lost 1 base, and 4 bases had no gene match. Germline V gene data show CDR1 as DFQATT and CDR2 as SNEGSKA (reference sequence). The DNA of the CDR3 is TGCAGTGCTAGAGGGGGACAGGGAGTTAACTATGGCTACACCTTC. Translation gives CSARGGQGVNYGYTF.

This clonotype was seen only a few times. The chain joins TRBV2 to TRBJ2-5; no definite D call. Germline CDR1 and CDR2: SNHLY and FYNNEI. The CDR3 is 12 amino acids. V was clipped by 7 bases and J by 0 bases, with 6 bases between them. The CDR3 reads CASNTDQETQYF. The CDR3 DNA is TGTGCCAGCAACACGGACCAAGAGACCCAGTACTTC.

The V gene is TRBV29-1, the J gene TRBJ2-2; 10 bases are shared with TRBD1. The germline gives CDR1 SQVTM, CDR2 ANQGSEA. V trimming: 4 bases; J trimming: 4 bases; junction bases outside the gene matches: 3. The length of the CDR3 is 14 residues. The CDR3 region has the DNA TGCAGCGTTGGACAGGGGGCGGTCACCGGGGAGCTGTTTTTT. Encoded protein: CSVGQGAVTGELFF.

This rearrangement joins TRBV6-1 to TRBJ2-1; no definite D call. The CDR3 contains 14 residues. The germline V gene encodes CDR1 MNHNS and CDR2 SASEGT. V gave up 4 bases and J gave up 7 bases, with 14 bases separating them. DNA for the CDR3: TGTGCCAGCAGTGGCGCGGTAGGGCTAAATGAGCAGTTCTTC. It encodes CASSGAVGLNEQFF.

This clonotype was found many times. The rearrangement joins TRBV28 to TRBJ2-2, with TRBD1 identical over 7 bases. The CDR3 has 14 residues. Losses at the gene ends were 5 bases for V and 3 bases for J; bases not matched to a gene: 3. Germline lookup yields CDR1 MDHEN and CDR2 SYDVKM. The CDR3 DNA sequence: TGTGCCAGCAGTGGCCAGGGGGACACCGGGGAGCTGTTTTTT. Its protein product is CASSGQGDTGELFF. The full variable domain, completed using reference TRBV28 and TRBJ2-2, is DVKVTQSSRYLVKRTGEKVFLECVQDMDHENMFWYRQDPGLGLRLIYFSYDVKMKEKGDIPEGYSVSREKKERFSLILESASTNQTSMYLCASSGQGDTGELFFGEGSRLTVL.

This clonotype was recorded a few times. The V gene is TRBV12-3 or TRBV12-4, the J gene TRBJ1-4; TRBD1 might be the D (6 bases). V gave up 6 bases and J gave up 2 bases, with 13 bases separating them. This CDR3 comprises 15 residues. The CDR3 sequence: CASRNSGETNEKLFF. The CDR3 coding sequence is TGTGCCAGCAGGAATTCAGGGGAGACTAATGAAAAACTGTTTTTT.

This clonotype was seen repeatedly, ten times or more. The chain carries TRBV9 and TRBJ2-3; 9 nucleotides align to TRBD2. This CDR3 comprises 15 residues. Trimming took 0 bases from V and 4 from J; bases not matched to a gene: 3. The V gene's germline CDR1 is SGDLS and CDR2 YYNGEE. The CDR3: CASSVVAGVADTQYF. The DNA of the CDR3 is TGTGCCAGCAGCGTAGTAGCGGGAGTCGCAGATACGCAGTATTTT.

In its sample, this clonotype was seen many times. The CDR3 DNA reads TGTGCCAGCAGCTTAAGGGCGGGAGCCAGCACCGGGGAGCTGTTTTTT. Translated, it gives CASSLRAGASTGELFF. V and J are TRBV7-3 and TRBJ2-2; 7 bases map to TRBD2. Germline-derived CDR1 and CDR2 are SGHTA and FQGTGA. This CDR3 is built from 16 residues. With 1 base clipped from V and 4 bases from J, the junction kept 6 bases outside the gene matches.

This clonotype was seen a few times. The rearrangement links TRBV29-1 to TRBJ1-6; TRBD1 aligns across 9 bases. V shed 5 bases, J shed 7 bases, and the junction held 6 bases outside the gene matches. CDR1 and CDR2 from the germline V gene are SQVTM and ANQGSEA. CDR3 size: 14 residues. The CDR3 loop reads CSVKGQGGNSPLHF. Here the CDR3 DNA reads TGCAGCGTTAAGGGACAGGGTGGGAATTCACCCCTCCACTTT.

This clonotype has a handful of counts. This rearrangement joins TRBV7-6 to TRBJ2-3; 8 bases line up with TRBD1. Germline V CDR1 and CDR2: SGHVS, FNYEAQ. Trimming at V came to 5 bases and at J to 3 bases, leaving 13 bases not matched to a gene. The CDR3 has 17 amino acids. The CDR3 loop is CASSRGPLRQGTDTQYF. Written as DNA, the CDR3 is TGTGCCAGCAGCCGGGGCCCGTTGAGACAGGGGACAGATACGCAGTATTTT.

This clonotype has only a few counts. This chain connects TRBV5-1 to TRBJ1-5, with 8 bases aligning to TRBD1. This CDR3 has 14 amino acids. V shed 4 bases, J shed 7 bases, and the junction held 7 bases outside the gene matches. Germline loops: CDR1 SGHRS, CDR2 YFSETQ. The CDR3 DNA is TGCGCCAGCAGCCTTCGGACAGGGCAACAGCCCCAGCATTTT. This codes for CASSLRTGQQPQHF.

A few counts support this clonotype. This rearrangement joins TRBV29-1 to TRBJ1-1; 10 bases map to TRBD1. This CDR3 spans 16 amino acids. CDR1 and CDR2 from the germline V gene are SQVTM and ANQGSEA. With 8 bases clipped from V and 1 base from J, the junction kept 13 bases outside the gene matches. The CDR3: CSTYPGTGVRNTEAFF. Written as DNA, the CDR3 is TGCAGCACCTATCCCGGGACAGGGGTTCGGAACACTGAAGCTTTCTTT.

This clonotype was counted only a few times. At one of its ends the junction is not consistent with the germline gene, which may arise from a read error. The chain employs TRBV7-7 and TRBJ2-1; 8 bases line up with TRBD2. Germline lookup yields CDR1 SSHAT and CDR2 FNYEAQ (reference sequence). The CDR3 consists of 16 residues. The CDR3 spells CASSREAGAKYNEQFF. CDR3 nucleotides: TGTGCTAGCAGCCGAGAAGCGGGAGCCAAGTACAATGAGCAGTTCTTC.

This clonotype was detected ten times or more. The chain has TRBV12-3 or TRBV12-4 and TRBJ1-1, with 12 nucleotides matching TRBD1. The V gene end was trimmed by 3 bases and the J gene end by 9 bases; junction bases not matched to a gene: 5. The CDR3 has 14 residues. The CDR3 DNA is TGTGCCAGCAGTTTTGGGGGACAGGGGGCCAAAGCTTTCTTT. It is translated as CASSFGGQGAKAFF.